Listed here are 13 T cell receptor beta chains from one sample, sequenced in a study of regulatory T cells in long-lasting Graves disease. TCR beta libraries were built with iRepertoire HTBI primers and Arm-PCR of CDR3 regions. TCRdb re-derived calls from the multiplex PCR reads in MiXCR, one entry per CDR3 protein. Here the sample spans a few hundred thousand distinct CDR3 sequences, about a quarter being singletons. Time point reported: persistent/refractory GD, antithyroid drugs over 5 years with positive TRAb. PBMCs provided the RNA from which the TCR library was made. The sequencing used peripheral blood mononuclear cells (PBMCs), collected when the disease was refractory, from a patient treated with antithyroid drugs. The receptors originated from a female donor with Graves disease.

The rearrangement uses TRBV19 and TRBJ1-5, with D hard to call. This CDR3 has 13 amino acids. Germline assignment: CDR1 LNHDA and CDR2 SQIVND (reference sequence). V lost 4 bases, J lost 4 bases, and 8 bases lay in between. The CDR3 DNA reads as TGTGCCAGTAGTAGTCGGATGAATCAGCCCCAGCATTTT. It encodes CASSSRMNQPQHF.

The chain has TRBV28 and TRBJ2-6; D uncertain. The length of the CDR3 is 15 residues. Germline V gene data show CDR1 as MDHEN and CDR2 as SYDVKM. V was cut by 7 bases and J by 1 base, with 11 bases left in between. The CDR3 DNA follows: TGTGCCAGCACCTTTACCGGGTCTGGGGCCAACGTCCTGACTTTC. Residues: CASTFTGSGANVLTF.

The chain carries TRBV7-2 and TRBJ2-5; 7 bases align to TRBD2. CDR1 and CDR2 from the germline V gene are SGHTA and FQGNSA. The CDR3 totals 16 residues. V was clipped by 5 bases and J by 5 bases; unmatched bases: 14. CDR3 sequence: CASSDAMAGEDETQYF. The CDR3 DNA sequence: TGTGCCAGCAGCGACGCGATGGCGGGAGAGGACGAGACCCAGTACTTC. Based on the CDR3 plus reference TRBV7-2 and TRBJ2-5, the full variable domain is GAGVSQSPSNKVTEKGKDVELRCDPISGHTALYWYRQSLGQGLEFLIYFQGNSAPDKSGLPSDRFSAERTGGSVSTLTIQRTQQEDSAVYLCASSDAMAGEDETQYFGPGTRLLVL.

The chain employs TRBV6-2 or TRBV6-3 and TRBJ1-1, with 10 bases identical to TRBD1. CDR3 length: 16 amino acids. Germline V gene sequence: CDR1 MNHEY, CDR2 SVGEGT. The trim removed 5 bases at V and 0 bases at J, leaving 6 bases unmatched. The CDR3 DNA sequence: TGTGCCAGCAGTCCCGGACAGGGGGTTTTGAACACTGAAGCTTTCTTT. It encodes CASSPGQGVLNTEAFF.

This chain connects TRBV6-2 or TRBV6-3 to TRBJ1-3; D uncertain. This CDR3 region has 15 residues. Germline V CDR1 and CDR2: MNHEY, SVGEGT. V shed 5 bases and J shed 0 bases, with 11 bases lying between them. The DNA of the CDR3 is TGTGCCAGCAGTGAGACCGACCTCTCTGGAAACACCATATATTTT. It translates to CASSETDLSGNTIYF.

V and J are TRBV20-1 and TRBJ2-7; D remains unclear. The CDR3 spans 12 residues. Trimming removed 6 bases at V and 1 base at J, with 10 bases between. Per the germline V gene, CDR1 is DFQATT and CDR2 is SNEGSKA (reference sequence). The CDR3 DNA reads as TGCAGTGCCCCGACAATTTCCTACGAGCAGTACTTC. It specifies CSAPTISYEQYF.

This clonotype was detected only a few times. V gene TRBV20-1 combines with J gene TRBJ2-7; D gene unclear. Germline V gene data show CDR1 as DFQATT and CDR2 as SNEGSKA (reference sequence). V dropped 0 bases and J dropped 3 bases, with 18 bases sitting between them. The CDR3 contains 16 residues. The CDR3 protein is CSARDLAYTSIYEQYF. CDR3 bases: TGCAGTGCTAGAGATTTGGCCTACACATCGATCTACGAGCAGTACTTC.

This clonotype was detected only a few times. This sequence joins TRBV27 and TRBJ2-7; TRBD1 matches at 8 bases. The germline V gene has CDR1 MNHEY and CDR2 SMNVEV (reference sequence). With 2 bases clipped from V and 0 bases from J, the junction kept 9 bases outside the gene matches. The CDR3 is 17 residues long. The CDR3 loop is CASSLRAGGPSSYEQYF. The CDR3 DNA is TGTGCCAGCAGTTTAAGGGCAGGGGGCCCCAGCTCCTACGAGCAGTACTTC.

The J gene is TRBJ2-7, the V gene TRBV3-1; tentative D call: TRBD2 (5 bases). This CDR3 has 15 amino acids. V was clipped by 1 base and J by 3 bases, with 13 bases between them. CDR1 and CDR2 (germline): LGHDT, YNNKEL (reference sequence). CDR3 nucleotides: TGTGCCAGCAGCCAAGGACCAACCGGGGTCTACGAGCAGTACTTC. It yields the protein CASSQGPTGVYEQYF.

The J gene is TRBJ2-4, the V gene TRBV20-1; perhaps TRBD2 as D (7 bases). In germline, CDR1 is DFQATT, CDR2 SNEGSKA (reference sequence). CDR3 size: 12 residues. V was trimmed by 5 bases and J by 8 bases, leaving 13 bases between them. This CDR3 is CSAYGGPDIQYF. DNA of the CDR3: TGCAGTGCTTACGGGGGGCCGGACATTCAGTACTTC.

This clonotype was picked up many times. The V and J genes are TRBV28 and TRBJ2-7; 9 nucleotides agree with TRBD1. The CDR3 is 14 residues long. Trimming took 5 bases from V and 3 from J; bases not matched to a gene: 5. Germline-derived CDR1 and CDR2 are MDHEN and SYDVKM. CDR3 sequence: CASSPGQGYYEQYF. The CDR3 nucleotides read TGTGCCAGCAGTCCGGGACAGGGTTACTACGAGCAGTACTTC.

The rearrangement joins TRBV20-1 to TRBJ1-5; 10 nucleotides agree with TRBD1. V dropped 3 bases and J dropped 7; count of bases not matched to a gene: 3. Germline V gene sequence: CDR1 DFQATT, CDR2 SNEGSKA (reference sequence). The CDR3 extends over 13 amino acids. The CDR3 loop is CSASGQGGQPQHF. CDR3 DNA sequence: TGCAGTGCTAGTGGACAGGGGGGACAGCCCCAGCATTTT.

In its sample, this clonotype was seen a few times. The chain's CDR3 is CASSKPGQSEAFF. The CDR3 bases are TGTGCCAGCAGTAAGCCGGGGCAGAGCGAAGCTTTCTTT. The chain has TRBV25-1 and TRBJ1-1; D perhaps matches TRBD1 (5 bases). Germline V gene sequence: CDR1 MGHDK, CDR2 SYGVNS. Trimming stripped 5 bases from V and 8 bases from J, with 15 bases between. This CDR3 region has 13 residues.